What follows are 12 T cell receptor beta chains derived from one specimen sequenced in a study of naive and memory T cell subsets. Both TRBC1 and TRBC2 were covered by a beta constant-region primer of two equimolar oligonucleotides. TCRdb fed the UMI-ligation and nested PCR reads into MiXCR, producing one record per CDR3 protein. In the table there are some 100,000 distinct CDR3 sequences, about 6.5% of which are singletons. Sequences were obtained from central memory CD4+ T cells from blood. The origin of the receptors is a human donor in good health.

The V call is TRBV7-8, the J call TRBJ2-2; no definite D call. CDR1 is SGHVS, CDR2 FQNEAQ, per germline. Between the trimmed V and J ends, which lost 6 bases and 4 bases, there was a span of 12 bases. This CDR3 contains 14 residues. CDR3 loop: CASSSDSGTGELFF. For the CDR3, the DNA is TGTGCCAGCAGTTCAGACTCTGGCACCGGGGAGCTGTTTTTT.

CDR3 sequence reads: CAWSGQGGTGELFF. CDR3 in DNA: TGTGCCTGGAGTGGACAGGGAGGCACCGGGGAGCTGTTTTTT. V is TRBV30 and J is TRBJ2-2; the D gene is possibly TRBD1 (7 bases). Germline assignment: CDR1 GTSNPN and CDR2 SVGIG (reference sequence). V lost 1 base to trimming and J lost 4 bases, with 10 bases between them. CDR3 length: 14 residues.

This clonotype was counted at least ten times. The V call is TRBV30, the J call TRBJ2-2; D is unresolved. CDR3 length: 13 amino acids. Germline lookup yields CDR1 GTSNPN and CDR2 SVGIG (reference sequence). Trimming pared 0 bases from V and 4 bases from J, leaving 6 bases between. This chain's CDR3 is CAWSVRVTGELFF. The CDR3 nucleotides are TGTGCCTGGAGTGTACGTGTCACCGGGGAGCTGTTTTTT.

This clonotype was counted between two and nine times. The chain links TRBV7-9 to TRBJ2-3; D is ambiguous. CDR3 length: 14 residues. Germline V lookup: CDR1 SEHNR, CDR2 FQNEAQ (reference sequence). Trimming left V 3 bases short and J 1 base short, with 8 bases between. Here the CDR3 reads CASSLLKGTDTQYF. The CDR3 DNA reads as TGTGCCAGCAGCTTGTTGAAGGGCACAGATACGCAGTATTTT.

This clonotype was recorded many times. The chain employs TRBV9 and TRBJ2-3; 8 bases are a match to TRBD1. Germline V gene lookup returns CDR1 SGDLS and CDR2 YYNGEE. V lost 4 bases to trimming and J lost 6 bases; unmatched junction nucleotides: 13. CDR3 size: 16 residues. The CDR3 bases are TGTGCCAGCAGCCTCCCCAGAGGACAGGGATCCGATACGCAGTATTTT. As protein: CASSLPRGQGSDTQYF.

The rearrangement uses TRBV7-9 and TRBJ2-1, with TRBD2 as a possible D gene (5 bases). Germline lookup yields CDR1 SEHNR and CDR2 FQNEAQ (reference sequence). The V gene lost 1 base and the J gene lost 5 bases, with 18 bases spanning the gap. The CDR3 runs 17 residues. CDR3 in amino acids: CASSLVYRGDQDNEQFF. In nucleotides, the CDR3 is TGTGCCAGCAGCTTAGTTTACCGGGGAGATCAGGACAATGAGCAGTTCTTC.

This clonotype was detected many times. The V and J genes are TRBV2 and TRBJ1-6; D is perhaps TRBD1 (6 bases). Trimming took 6 bases from V and 4 from J, leaving 13 bases between them. This CDR3 has 15 residues. CDR1 SNHLY and CDR2 FYNNEI come from the germline V gene. The CDR3 region is CASRVDRFYNSPLHF. CDR3 coding DNA: TGTGCCAGCAGGGTCGACAGGTTTTATAATTCACCCCTCCACTTT. The full variable domain, in which reference TRBV2 and TRBJ1-6 provide the parts outside the CDR3, is EPEVTQTPSHQVTQMGQEVILRCVPISNHLYFYWYRQILGQKVEFLVSFYNNEISEKSEIFDDQFSVERPDGSNFTLKIRSTKLEDSAMYFCASRVDRFYNSPLHFGNGTRLTVT.

This clonotype was counted at least ten times. This rearrangement joins TRBV7-9 to TRBJ1-2; 7 nucleotides agree with TRBD1. CDR3 length: 15 residues. Losses at the gene ends were 5 bases for V and 0 bases for J; bases not matched to a gene: 6. Germline lookup yields CDR1 SEHNR and CDR2 FQNEAQ (reference sequence). CDR3 in DNA: TGTGCCAGCAGCATGGGACAGCAAGCTAACTATGGCTACACCTTC. Residues: CASSMGQQANYGYTF.

This clonotype was seen only a few times. The V gene is TRBV7-2, the J gene TRBJ2-1; unclear D gene. Per the germline V gene, CDR1 is SGHTA and CDR2 is FQGNSA. The CDR3 has 15 amino acids. Trimming shortened V by 3 bases and J by 0 bases, and 9 bases separated the two germline ends. CDR3 nucleotides: TGTGCCAGCAGCTTTCGGACCCGCTCCTACAATGAGCAGTTCTTC. Translated, it gives CASSFRTRSYNEQFF.

This clonotype was seen many times. This chain joins TRBV5-6 and TRBJ2-3; 9 bases align to TRBD2. This CDR3 is built from 15 residues. The germline CDR1 and CDR2 sequences are SGHDT and YYEEEE. V shed 3 bases and J 4 bases; nucleotides not matched to a gene: 6. DNA of the CDR3: TGTGCCAGCAGCTGGGGACTAGCTAACGCAGATACGCAGTATTTT. Translated: CASSWGLANADTQYF.

This clonotype was seen at least ten times. Written as DNA, the CDR3 is TGTGCCAGCAGCTTAGGGGGGAGCGGAGGGTATGGCTACACCTTC. Translation gives CASSLGGSGGYGYTF. The V and J genes are TRBV7-2 and TRBJ1-2; the D gene is possibly TRBD1 (5 bases). The length of the CDR3 is 15 residues. V was shortened by 1 base and J by 5 bases, with 14 bases between the two germline ends. Germline V gene lookup returns CDR1 SGHTA and CDR2 FQGNSA.

The rearrangement links TRBV2 to TRBJ1-6, with a tentative D call TRBD1 (5 bases). The CDR3 covers 16 residues. In germline, CDR1 is SNHLY, CDR2 FYNNEI. The V gene lost 0 bases and the J gene lost 5 bases, with 11 bases spanning the gap. The CDR3, as DNA: TGTGCCAGCAGTGAAGCGAAACAGGTCAATAATTCACCCCTCCACTTT. It codes for CASSEAKQVNNSPLHF.